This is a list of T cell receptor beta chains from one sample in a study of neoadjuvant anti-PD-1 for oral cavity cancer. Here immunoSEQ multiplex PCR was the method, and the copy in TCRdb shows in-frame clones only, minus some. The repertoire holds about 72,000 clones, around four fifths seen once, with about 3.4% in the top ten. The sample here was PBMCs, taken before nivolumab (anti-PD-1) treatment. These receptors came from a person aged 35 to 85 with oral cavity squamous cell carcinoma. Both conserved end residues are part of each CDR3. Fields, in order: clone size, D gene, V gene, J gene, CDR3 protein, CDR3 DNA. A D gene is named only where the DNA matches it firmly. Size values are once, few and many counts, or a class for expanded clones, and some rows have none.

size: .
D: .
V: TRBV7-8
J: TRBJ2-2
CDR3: CASSLMAAQGGSGELFF
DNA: TGTGCCAGCAGCTTAATGGCAGCGCAGGGTGGGTCCGGGGAGCTGTTTTTT

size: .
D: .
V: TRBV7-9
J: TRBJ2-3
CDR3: CASSSWTASGTDTQYF
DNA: TGTGCCAGCAGCTCCTGGACAGCGTCTGGCACAGATACGCAGTATTTT

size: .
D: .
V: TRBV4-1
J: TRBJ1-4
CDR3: CASSFLGGTNEKLFF
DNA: TGCGCCAGCAGCTTCTTAGGAGGAACTAATGAAAAACTGTTTTTT

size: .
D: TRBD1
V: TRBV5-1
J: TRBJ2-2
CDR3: CASSFLTGVFTGELFF
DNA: TGCGCCAGCAGCTTTCTGACAGGGGTTTTCACCGGGGAGCTGTTTTTT

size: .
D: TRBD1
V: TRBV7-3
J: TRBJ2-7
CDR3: CASSSTGDIPSEQYF
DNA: TGTGCCAGCAGCTCCACAGGGGATATCCCGTCCGAGCAGTACTTC

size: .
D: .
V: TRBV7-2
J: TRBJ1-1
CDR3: CASSLDIEVSTEAFF
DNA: TGTGCCAGCAGCTTAGATATCGAGGTGAGCACTGAAGCTTTCTTT

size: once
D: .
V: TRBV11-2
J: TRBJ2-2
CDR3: CASSLSREGELFF
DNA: TGTGCCAGCAGCTTATCTAGGGAAGGGGAGCTGTTTTTT

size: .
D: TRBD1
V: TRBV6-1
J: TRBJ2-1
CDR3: CASSPAGGDEQFF
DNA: TGTGCCAGCAGTCCCGCAGGGGGCGATGAGCAGTTCTTC

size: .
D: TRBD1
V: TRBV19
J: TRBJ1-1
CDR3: CASSLDRGGTEAFF
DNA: TGTGCCAGTAGTCTGGACAGGGGCGGGACTGAAGCTTTCTTT

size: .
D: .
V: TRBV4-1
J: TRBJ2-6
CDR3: CASSQGFFSGANVLTF
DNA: TGCGCCAGCAGCCAAGGGTTCTTCTCTGGGGCCAACGTCCTGACTTTC

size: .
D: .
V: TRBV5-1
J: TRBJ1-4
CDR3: CASSSGDGNEKLFF
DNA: TGCGCCAGCAGCTCCGGGGACGGTAATGAAAAACTGTTTTTT

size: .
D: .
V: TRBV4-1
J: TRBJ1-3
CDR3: CASSQVSMPGNTIYF
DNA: TGCGCCAGCAGCCAAGTAAGCATGCCTGGAAACACCATATATTTT

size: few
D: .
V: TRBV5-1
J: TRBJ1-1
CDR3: CASSLVGDHEAFF
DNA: TGCGCCAGCAGCTTGGTAGGGGATCATGAAGCTTTCTTT

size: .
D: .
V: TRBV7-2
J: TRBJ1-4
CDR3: CASSLGTVGTNEKLFF
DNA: TGTGCCAGCAGCCTTGGAACGGTCGGGACTAATGAAAAACTGTTTTTT

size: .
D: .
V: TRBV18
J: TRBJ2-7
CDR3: CASSPPGFRDYEQYF
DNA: TGTGCCAGCTCCCCTCCAGGGTTCAGGGACTACGAGCAGTACTTC

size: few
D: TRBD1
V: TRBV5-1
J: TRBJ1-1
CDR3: CASGTGQGQNTEAFF
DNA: TGCGCCAGCGGAACGGGACAGGGGCAGAACACTGAAGCTTTCTTT

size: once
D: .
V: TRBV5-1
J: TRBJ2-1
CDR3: CASSLVSAYNEQFF
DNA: TGCGCCAGCAGCTTGGTTTCAGCCTACAATGAGCAGTTCTTC

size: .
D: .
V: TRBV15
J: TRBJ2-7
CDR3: CATSRDRLTYEQYF
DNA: TGTGCCACCAGCAGAGATCGGCTAACCTACGAGCAGTACTTC

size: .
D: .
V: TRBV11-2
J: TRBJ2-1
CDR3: CASSLGLATDEQFF
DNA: TGTGCCAGCAGCTTAGGGCTAGCAACGGATGAGCAGTTCTTC

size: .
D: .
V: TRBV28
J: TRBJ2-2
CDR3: CASSPRFSNTGELFF
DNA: TGTGCCAGCAGCCCCCGATTCTCGAACACCGGGGAGCTGTTTTTT

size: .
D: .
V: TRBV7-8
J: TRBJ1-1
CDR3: CASSLWAGSEAFF
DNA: TGTGCCAGCAGCTTATGGGCTGGATCTGAAGCTTTCTTT

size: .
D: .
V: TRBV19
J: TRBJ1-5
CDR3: CASSISQGGYSNQPQHF
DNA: TGTGCCAGTAGTATCTCACAGGGAGGTTATAGCAATCAGCCCCAGCATTTT

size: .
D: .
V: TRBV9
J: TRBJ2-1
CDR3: CASSADSYNEQFF
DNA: TGTGCCAGCAGCGCCGACTCGTACAATGAGCAGTTCTTC

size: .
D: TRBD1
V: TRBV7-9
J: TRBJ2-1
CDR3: CASSPYRGNYNEQFF
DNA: TGTGCCAGCAGCCCATACAGGGGGAATTACAATGAGCAGTTCTTC

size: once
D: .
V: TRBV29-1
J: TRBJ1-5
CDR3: CSVGDSALMGPQHF
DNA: TGCAGCGTTGGCGACAGCGCTCTGATGGGGCCCCAGCATTTT

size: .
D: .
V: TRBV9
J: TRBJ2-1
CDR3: CASSITAGSSYNEQFF
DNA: TGTGCCAGCAGCATCACGGCGGGGAGCTCCTACAATGAGCAGTTCTTC

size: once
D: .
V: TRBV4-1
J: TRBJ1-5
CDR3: CASSQEAGPQHF
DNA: TGCGCCAGCAGCCAAGAGGCGGGGCCCCAGCATTTT

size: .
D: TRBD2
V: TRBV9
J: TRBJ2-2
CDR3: CASSYLPGTSGNTGELFF
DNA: TGTGCCAGCAGCTACCTTCCCGGGACTAGCGGAAACACCGGGGAGCTGTTTTTT

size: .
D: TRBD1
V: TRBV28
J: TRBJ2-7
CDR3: CASTETGTGVHEQYF
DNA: TGTGCCAGCACCGAAACCGGGACAGGGGTTCACGAGCAGTACTTC

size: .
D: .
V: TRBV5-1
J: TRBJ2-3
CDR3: CASSLVPYSTDTQYF
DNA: TGCGCCAGCAGCTTGGTCCCGTACAGCACAGATACGCAGTATTTT

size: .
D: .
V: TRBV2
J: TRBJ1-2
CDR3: CASIMSGVYGYTF
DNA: TGTGCCAGCATCATGTCGGGAGTCTATGGCTACACCTTC

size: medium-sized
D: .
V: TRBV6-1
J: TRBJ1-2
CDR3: CASSEGGDVSSGYTF
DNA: TGTGCCAGCAGTGAAGGGGGGGACGTCTCCTCTGGCTACACCTTC

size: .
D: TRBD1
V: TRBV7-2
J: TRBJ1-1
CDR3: CASRPGQENTEAFF
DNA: TGTGCCAGCAGACCCGGACAGGAGAACACTGAAGCTTTCTTT

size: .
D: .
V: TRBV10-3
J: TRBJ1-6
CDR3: CAISEGGYNSPLHF
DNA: TGTGCCATCAGTGAGGGCGGTTATAATTCACCCCTCCACTTT

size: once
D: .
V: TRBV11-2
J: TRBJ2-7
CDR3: CASSLVARPSEQYF
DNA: TGTGCCAGCAGCTTAGTGGCCAGACCCAGCGAGCAGTACTTC

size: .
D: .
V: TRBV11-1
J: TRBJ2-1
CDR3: CASSLFTPGNEQFF
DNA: TGTGCCAGCAGCCTGTTTACTCCGGGGAATGAGCAGTTCTTC

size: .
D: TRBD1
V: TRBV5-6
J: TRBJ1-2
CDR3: CASTNRDRGRGYTF
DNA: TGTGCCAGCACCAACCGGGACAGGGGGCGCGGCTACACCTTC

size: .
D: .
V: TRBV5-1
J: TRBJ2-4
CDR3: CASSSKSGVVGNIQYF
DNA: TGCGCCAGCAGCTCGAAATCAGGGGTTGTGGGAAACATTCAGTACTTC

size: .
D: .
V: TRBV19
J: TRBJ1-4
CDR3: CASSMLDRRAEKLFF
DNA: TGTGCCAGTAGTATGCTGGACCGCAGGGCTGAAAAACTGTTTTTT

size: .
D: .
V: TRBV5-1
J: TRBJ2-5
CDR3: CASSFSGVQETQYF
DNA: TGCGCCAGCAGCTTTAGCGGTGTCCAAGAGACCCAGTACTTC

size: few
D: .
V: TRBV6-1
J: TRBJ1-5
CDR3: CASSETGHPPGPQHF
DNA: TGTGCCAGCAGTGAGACGGGACACCCGCCGGGGCCCCAGCATTTT

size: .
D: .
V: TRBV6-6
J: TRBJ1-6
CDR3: CASSWGTSPLHF
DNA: TGTGCCAGCAGTTGGGGGACTTCACCCCTCCACTTT

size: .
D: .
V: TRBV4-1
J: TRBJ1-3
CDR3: CASSQVGWGRGGNTIYF
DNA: TGCGCCAGCAGCCAAGTCGGGTGGGGGCGCGGGGGAAACACCATATATTTT

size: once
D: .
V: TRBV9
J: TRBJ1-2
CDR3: CASSVVGGIHGYTF
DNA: TGTGCCAGCAGCGTAGTCGGGGGCATCCATGGCTACACCTTC

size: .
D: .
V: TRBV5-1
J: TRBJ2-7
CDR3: CASGIAGSYEQYF
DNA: TGCGCCAGCGGGATAGCTGGTTCCTACGAGCAGTACTTC

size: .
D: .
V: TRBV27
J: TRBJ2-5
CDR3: CASSPRGTGETQYF
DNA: TGTGCCAGCAGTCCCCGGGGAACGGGGGAGACCCAGTACTTC

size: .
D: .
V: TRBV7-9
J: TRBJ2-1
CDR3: CASSPRHFGSVSYNEQFF
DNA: TGTGCCAGCAGCCCCCGACACTTTGGGAGCGTCTCCTACAATGAGCAGTTCTTC

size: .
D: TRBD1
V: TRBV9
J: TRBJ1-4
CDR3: CASSWGTGEGEKLFF
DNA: TGTGCCAGCAGCTGGGGAACAGGGGAGGGGGAAAAACTGTTTTTT